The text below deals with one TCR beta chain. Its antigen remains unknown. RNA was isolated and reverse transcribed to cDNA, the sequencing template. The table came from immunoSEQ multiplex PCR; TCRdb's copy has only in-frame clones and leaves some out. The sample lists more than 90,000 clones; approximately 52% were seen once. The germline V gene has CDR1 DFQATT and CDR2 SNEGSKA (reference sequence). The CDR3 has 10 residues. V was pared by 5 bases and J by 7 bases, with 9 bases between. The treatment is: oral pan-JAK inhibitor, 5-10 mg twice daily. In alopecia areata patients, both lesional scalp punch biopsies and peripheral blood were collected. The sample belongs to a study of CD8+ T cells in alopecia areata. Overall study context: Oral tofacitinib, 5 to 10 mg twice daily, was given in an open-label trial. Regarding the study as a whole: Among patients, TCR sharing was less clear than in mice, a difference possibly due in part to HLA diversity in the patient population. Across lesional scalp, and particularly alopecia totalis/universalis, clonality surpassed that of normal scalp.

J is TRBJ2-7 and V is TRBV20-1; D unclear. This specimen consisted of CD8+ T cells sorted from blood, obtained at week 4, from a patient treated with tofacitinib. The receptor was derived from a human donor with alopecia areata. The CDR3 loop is CSALHSEQYF. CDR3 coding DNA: TGCAGTGCTTTACATTCAGAGCAGTACTTC.